The TCR beta chain described here comes from a study of cytomegalovirus exposure and HLA in healthy donors. General study results and limits: According to an earlier analysis, most TCR beta V segments yielded productive rearrangements about 90% or about 30% of the time.

These donors, healthy bone marrow donors, were studied. On this clone itself: Its antigen is as yet unknown.

This CDR3 spans 18 amino acids. V lost 1 base and J lost 4; bases outside the gene matches: 10. The germline V gene encodes CDR1 SGHRS and CDR2 YFSETQ. The PCR had 60 Vbeta and 13 Jbeta primers. Data came from immunoSEQ multiplex PCR; TCRdb stores just in-frame clones and leaves some out. The sample lists more than 85,000 clones, more than 60% seen once, with 4.5% to 5% in the top ten. The sample comprised PBMCs. The chain employs TRBV5-1 and TRBJ2-6, with 8 positions matching TRBD1. The clonotype originates from a woman aged 18 to 35 in good health and CMV-seropositive. The CDR3 DNA follows: TGCGCCAGCAGCTTGTTGCAGGGGGCGATGAAAGGGGCCAACGTCCTGACTTTC. Its protein product is CASSLLQGAMKGANVLTF.